Sequencing of this TCR beta chain was carried out in a study of Tregs in tolerant kidney transplant recipients (dated by TCRdb to between 2018 and 2021). With respect to the entire study: The study applied TCRbeta sequencing to find donor-specific regulatory T cells before combined kidney and bone marrow transplantation and then followed those same cells after transplant. TCRbeta repertoire sequencing was used in a few healthy controls to compare several ways of expanding Tregs specific for an allogeneic donor.

Thawed PBMCs were FACS-sorted into unstimulated Tregs (CD4+CD25+CD127-), CD4+ non-Tregs (CD4+CD25-), CD4 cells and CD8 cells. Blood from healthy controls was obtained either from healthy volunteers or as purchased buffy coats. Healthy control blood was processed to PBMCs with a Ficoll density gradient and then cryopreserved, whereas patient PBMCs were collected both before and after transplant. From a lookup of the germline V gene, CDR1 and CDR2 are SGHDT and YYEEEE. V is trimmed back by 5 bases and J by 3 bases, and the junction contains 16 bases that no gene match accounts for. Its CDR3 holds 19 amino acids, cysteine through phenylalanine. Kept here is only the CDR3 DNA, which spans 57 bases and is read in frame from base 1. What the authors observed across the whole study: Expanding Tregs with activated donor B cells appeared to identify the most biologically relevant and donor-specific TCRbeta repertoire. Although technical replication error seemed to be minimal, the question of biological reproducibility was not addressed directly. Because the study included only a small number of patients, the results must be confirmed in larger populations and under other immunosuppression protocols.

Only one count was recorded for this clone. Its antigen is not yet known. It has no much larger one-base neighbor in the sample; base qualities were not kept. For TCRbeta CDR3 sequencing, genomic DNA from the sorted cells was extracted using the QIAGEN DNeasy Blood and Tissue Kit. High-throughput TCRbeta CDR3 sequencing, including PCR amplification with bias correction and internal controls, was performed commercially through immunoSEQ. The authors' analysis ran thus. A unique productive TCRbeta sequence was defined by the CDR3 nucleotide sequence when primers matched, and otherwise by the CDR3 amino acid sequence together with the Vbeta and Jbeta genes. To correct for sorting error, sequences found in more than one sorted population at a frequency ratio of 2:1 or less were discarded, and the remaining shared sequences were assigned to the population with the higher frequency. A sequence counted as donor-reactive if, in CFSE-low cells, the sequence had a frequency of at least 0.01% and was expanded at least 5-fold compared with unstimulated cells. Jensen-Shannon divergence, calculated on the top 100 TCRbeta sequences ranked by frequency, was used to quantify repertoire divergence. For samples with multiple sequencing runs, sorting error was corrected in each run separately before the runs were combined. TCRdb holds this immuneACCESS table with in-frame rearrangements only. Some clones are missing; in checked studies, unresolved V genes explain under half, and the rest has no known cause. V, J and clone size are those of that table, while D and trimming were read from the DNA. For this sample the table gives 85,000 to 90,000 clones, of which around nine tenths were detected only once. The leading ten clones occupy over 4% of the sample.

The clonotype comes from a human donor in good health. This sequence uses TRBV5-6 and TRBJ2-6, with 8 junctional bases fitting TRBD1. The sequenced sample consisted of CD8+ T cells from blood. The bases read TGTGCCAGCAGTAAAATCGTCGGACAGGGAGATTTTGGGGCCAACGTCCTGACTTTC. Translation gives CASSKIVGQGDFGANVLTF.